One sample yielded the 32 T cell receptor beta chains listed below, sequenced in a study of siplizumab effects on memory and regulatory T cells. Libraries were prepared by immunoSEQ multiplex PCR; TCRdb keeps only in-frame clonotypes and omits some of them. The table has over 85,000 clones, around 97% seen once. Sequences were obtained from naive CD4+ T cells sorted from blood. The receptors here all came from a human donor in good health.

This clone was found once. This chain connects TRBV20-1 to TRBJ2-7; perhaps D is TRBD1 or TRBD2 (5 bases each). Germline V gene data show CDR1 as DFQATT and CDR2 as SNEGSKA (reference sequence). Trimming shortened V by 7 bases and J by 7 bases, and 14 bases separated the two germline ends. The CDR3 consists of 11 residues. DNA for the CDR3: TGCAGTGTGGGGACCCAATTGGAGCAGTACTTC. Its translation is CSVGTQLEQYF.

This clone has only one observation. V usage is TRBV6-6 and J usage is TRBJ2-5, with 7 nucleotides matching TRBD2. The V gene's germline CDR1 is MNHNY and CDR2 SVGAGI (reference sequence). J lost 6 bases, V lost 6 bases, and 10 bases had no gene match. CDR3 size: 14 residues. For the CDR3, the DNA is TGTGCCAGCAGACCACCAACTAGCGTTCAGACCCAGTACTTC. Amino acid sequence: CASRPPTSVQTQYF.

The chain carries TRBV7-2 and TRBJ2-3; D is undetermined. The CDR3 covers 16 residues. Germline V gene data show CDR1 as SGHTA and CDR2 as FQGNSA. Deletions cut 0 bases from V and 0 bases from J, with 10 bases between. The CDR3 coding sequence is TGTGCCAGCAGCTTAGCGGAGAGAACTAGCACAGATACGCAGTATTTT. Protein sequence: CASSLAERTSTDTQYF. Full variable domain (remainder filled in from reference TRBV7-2 and TRBJ2-3): GAGVSQSPSNKVTEKGKDVELRCDPISGHTALYWYRQSLGQGLEFLIYFQGNSAPDKSGLPSDRFSAERTGGSVSTLTIQRTQQEDSAVYLCASSLAERTSTDTQYFGPGTRLTVL.

Turning to this clone: This specimen includes other DNA sequences encoding the same CDR3. The gene calls are TRBV20-1 and TRBJ2-1; no clear D. The CDR3 loop spans 11 amino acids. Trimming left V 3 bases short and J 6 bases short, with 6 bases between. Per the germline V gene, CDR1 is DFQATT and CDR2 is SNEGSKA (reference sequence). The DNA of the CDR3 is TGCAGTGCTAGTCGTGGCAATGAGCAGTTCTTC. Its protein product is CSASRGNEQFF.

V is TRBV27 and J is TRBJ2-7, with TRBD2 matching 12 bases. The CDR3 sequence is 19 residues long. The V gene's germline CDR1 is MNHEY and CDR2 SMNVEV (reference sequence). V shed 0 bases and J 3 bases; nucleotides not matched to a gene: 12. The CDR3 DNA is TGTGCCAGCAGTTTATCCTATAGCCCTGGACTAGCGGGGATCTACGAGCAGTACTTC. This gives the protein CASSLSYSPGLAGIYEQYF.

This sequence joins TRBV7-3 and TRBJ2-5, with 7 bases identical to TRBD2. Germline loops: CDR1 SGHTA, CDR2 FQGTGA. V gave up 5 bases and J gave up 7 bases; unmatched junction bases: 7. The CDR3 is made up of 13 amino acids. This CDR3 reads CASSSGTAGTQYF. CDR3 DNA: TGTGCCAGCAGCAGCGGGACCGCGGGGACCCAGTACTTC.

The chain uses TRBV6-1 and TRBJ2-2; TRBD2 matches at 7 bases. V dropped 4 bases and J dropped 5; count of bases not matched to a gene: 7. This CDR3 is 15 amino acids long. Looked up from germline, CDR1 is MNHNS and CDR2 is SASEGT. The CDR3 DNA is TGTGCCAGCAGTGTTGCAGGGAGGGTTACCGGGGAGCTGTTTTTT. This codes for CASSVAGRVTGELFF.

This clone was seen a handful of times. This chain uses TRBV5-1 with TRBJ1-6; D call uncertain. The germline V gene has CDR1 SGHRS and CDR2 YFSETQ. Trimming stripped 1 base from V and 10 bases from J, with 12 bases between. The CDR3 consists of 14 residues. In nucleotides, the CDR3 is TGCGCCAGCAGCTTGAGTGGGGAAGGGTCACCCCTCCACTTT. Protein: CASSLSGEGSPLHF. Filled out from reference TRBV5-1 and TRBJ1-6, the complete variable domain reads KAGVTQTPRYLIKTRGQQVTLSCSPISGHRSVSWYQQTPGQGLQFLFEYFSETQRNKGNFPGRFSGRQFSNSRSEMNVSTLELGDSALYLCASSLSGEGSPLHFGNGTRLTVT.

J is TRBJ2-5 and V is TRBV7-3, with D uncertain. This CDR3 has 14 residues. Per the germline V gene, CDR1 is SGHTA and CDR2 is FQGTGA. Trimming removed 0 bases at V and 5 bases at J, with 10 bases between. CDR3 residues: CASSLTGSRETQYF. In DNA, the CDR3 is TGTGCCAGCAGCTTAACGGGCAGTCGCGAGACCCAGTACTTC.

This rearrangement joins TRBV5-4 to TRBJ1-1; TRBD1 aligns across 9 bases. Trimming cost V 4 bases and J 3 bases; bases outside gene matches: 10. This CDR3 comprises 16 residues. Germline-derived CDR1 and CDR2 are SGHNT and YYREEE (reference sequence). Here the CDR3 reads CASSPQQGAVYTEAFF. In DNA form, the CDR3 reads TGTGCCAGCAGCCCCCAACAGGGGGCGGTGTACACTGAAGCTTTCTTT. Full variable domain (remainder filled in from reference TRBV5-4 and TRBJ1-1): ETGVTQSPTHLIKTRGQQVTLRCSSQSGHNTVSWYQQALGQGPQFIFQYYREEENGRGNFPPRFSGLQFPNYSSELNVNALELDDSALYLCASSPQQGAVYTEAFFGQGTRLTVV.

J is TRBJ2-7 and V is TRBV6-5; TRBD1 agrees at 7 bases. The trim removed 6 bases at V and 5 bases at J, leaving 7 bases unmatched. CDR1 is MNHEY and CDR2 is SVGAGI in the germline V gene. This CDR3 is built from 13 residues. This CDR3 reads CASRIDRAHEQYF. In DNA, the CDR3 is TGTGCCAGCAGGATCGACAGGGCCCACGAGCAGTACTTC.

The chain links TRBV28 to TRBJ1-1; weak D call: TRBD1 (6 bases). V lost 3 bases and J 0 bases, leaving 14 bases between the germline ends. Germline CDR1 reads MDHEN; CDR2 reads SYDVKM. CDR3 length: 16 amino acids. CDR3 nucleotide sequence: TGTGCCAGCAGTTTCCGTTTGGCAGGGGTGAACACTGAAGCTTTCTTT. Protein sequence: CASSFRLAGVNTEAFF.

The V and J genes are TRBV18 and TRBJ1-1, with D uncertain. The CDR3 has 13 amino acids. The V gene's germline CDR1 is KGHSH and CDR2 LQKENI. Trimming removed 3 bases from V and 1 base from J, with 6 bases in between. The CDR3 region is CASSPNRNTEAFF. CDR3 sequence (DNA): TGTGCCAGCTCACCTAACAGGAACACTGAAGCTTTCTTT.

V gene TRBV5-1 combines with J gene TRBJ1-3; 7 nucleotides match TRBD1. The V gene's germline CDR1 is SGHRS and CDR2 YFSETQ. The CDR3 is made up of 13 amino acids. Losses at the gene ends were 4 bases for V and 7 bases for J; bases not matched to a gene: 5. CDR3 in amino acids: CASSLRQGNTIYF. CDR3 sequence (DNA): TGCGCCAGCAGCCTCCGACAGGGTAACACCATATATTTT.

The V call is TRBV5-1, the J call TRBJ2-5, with D perhaps matching TRBD2 (5 bases). Germline V CDR1 and CDR2: SGHRS, YFSETQ. This CDR3 comprises 14 residues. Trimming took 4 bases from V and 2 from J, leaving 12 bases between them. CDR3 sequence reads: CASSSGVGQETQYF. DNA of the CDR3: TGCGCCAGCAGCAGCGGTGTAGGTCAAGAGACCCAGTACTTC. The full variable domain, rest sourced from reference TRBV5-1 and TRBJ2-5, is KAGVTQTPRYLIKTRGQQVTLSCSPISGHRSVSWYQQTPGQGLQFLFEYFSETQRNKGNFPGRFSGRQFSNSRSEMNVSTLELGDSALYLCASSSGVGQETQYFGPGTRLLVL.

The chain links TRBV7-9 to TRBJ1-4; no firm D call. V gave up 0 bases and J gave up 3 bases, with 8 bases separating them. CDR3 size: 15 residues. Looked up from germline, CDR1 is SEHNR and CDR2 is FQNEAQ (reference sequence). The CDR3 DNA is TGTGCCAGCAGCTTAGCGGGCCCTTCTAATGAAAAACTGTTTTTT. Translation gives CASSLAGPSNEKLFF.

The chain is built from TRBV5-4 and TRBJ1-5, with 7 bases matching TRBD1. Germline loops: CDR1 SGHNT, CDR2 YYREEE (reference sequence). J lost 1 base, V lost 4 bases, and 11 bases had no gene match. The CDR3 length is 17 residues. This chain's CDR3 is CASSQTQGRGSNQPQHF. The CDR3 DNA is TGTGCCAGCAGCCAAACACAGGGCAGGGGGAGCAATCAGCCCCAGCATTTT.

V usage is TRBV29-1 and J usage is TRBJ2-1; 7 bases agree with TRBD2. Germline V lookup: CDR1 SQVTM, CDR2 ANQGSEA. The CDR3 contains 14 residues. The ends lost 2 bases at V and 4 bases at J; junction bases unmatched: 5. The CDR3 sequence: CSVEWGGWYNEQFF. Here the CDR3 DNA reads TGCAGCGTTGAATGGGGGGGATGGTACAATGAGCAGTTCTTC.

V is TRBV5-1 and J is TRBJ1-3, with D perhaps TRBD1 (5 bases). With 0 bases removed from V and 0 bases from J, the gap between germline ends came to 7 bases. Germline V gene data show CDR1 as SGHRS and CDR2 as YFSETQ. CDR3 size: 15 residues. The CDR3 reads CASSLEGNSGNTIYF. The CDR3 coding sequence is TGCGCCAGCAGCTTGGAGGGGAACTCTGGAAACACCATATATTTT.

V is TRBV7-9 and J is TRBJ2-1, with D perhaps TRBD1 (7 bases). The CDR3 is 16 amino acids. Germline V CDR1 and CDR2: SEHNR, FQNEAQ (reference sequence). Trimming pared 1 base from V and 1 base from J, leaving 11 bases between. CDR3 amino acids: CASSLGAGQSYNEQFF. CDR3 nucleotide sequence: TGTGCCAGCAGCTTAGGGGCGGGACAGTCCTACAATGAGCAGTTCTTC.

This clone showed up just once. The chain couples TRBV4-1 to TRBJ2-5; D ambiguous. The CDR3 loop spans 14 amino acids. The ends were cut back, 6 bases at V and 2 bases at J, with 13 bases in the middle. Germline V lookup: CDR1 MGHRA, CDR2 YSYEKL. CDR3 region: CASRASTDQETQYF. As DNA, the CDR3 is TGCGCCAGCAGGGCCAGCACGGATCAAGAGACCCAGTACTTC.

The chain couples TRBV19 to TRBJ1-1, with D possibly being TRBD1 (5 bases). Looked up from germline, CDR1 is LNHDA and CDR2 is SQIVND (reference sequence). V lost 7 bases to trimming and J lost 1 base, with 16 bases between them. This CDR3 comprises 15 residues. The CDR3, as DNA: TGTGCCAGTACCCAAGCGGGGGGAAAGAACACTGAAGCTTTCTTT. It translates to CASTQAGGKNTEAFF.

This rearrangement joins TRBV5-1 to TRBJ2-3, with D perhaps being TRBD1 or TRBD2 (5 bases each). The V end lost 5 bases, the J end lost 5 bases, and 15 bases lay between the germline ends. The length of the CDR3 is 14 residues. In germline, CDR1 is SGHRS, CDR2 YFSETQ. In nucleotides, the CDR3 is TGCGCCAGCAGTTTGATTTGGGGGAAAGATACGCAGTATTTT. As protein: CASSLIWGKDTQYF.

The rearrangement links TRBV27 to TRBJ2-6, with TRBD1 identical over 9 bases. CDR1 and CDR2 (germline): MNHEY, SMNVEV (reference sequence). V trimming: 1 base; J trimming: 2 bases; junction bases outside the gene matches: 6. This CDR3 is built from 18 residues. This CDR3 reads CASSLFGQGKTGANVLTF. The CDR3 nucleotides read TGTGCCAGCAGTTTATTTGGACAGGGGAAGACTGGGGCCAACGTCCTGACTTTC.

The gene calls are TRBV15 and TRBJ2-7; a possible D gene is TRBD2 (6 bases). Germline CDR1 LNHNV, CDR2 YYDKDF (reference sequence). This CDR3 has 16 residues. The V end was cut by 0 bases, the J end by 3 bases, with 15 bases between. The CDR3 nucleotides are TGTGCCACCAGCAGAGACGGCCCAGCGGGTAACTACGAGCAGTACTTC. This codes for CATSRDGPAGNYEQYF.

Of note for this clone: Other DNA sequences of this sample code for an identical CDR3. V usage is TRBV6-5 and J usage is TRBJ2-5; the D is unclear. The CDR3 runs to 12 residues. V was clipped by 0 bases and J by 4 bases, with 3 bases between them. Germline loops: CDR1 MNHEY, CDR2 SVGAGI. The CDR3 DNA sequence: TGTGCCAGCAGTTACTCGAGAGAGACCCAGTACTTC. Amino acids: CASSYSRETQYF.

This chain connects TRBV11-3 to TRBJ1-6; a possible D gene is TRBD1 (6 bases). V lost 5 bases and J 1 base, leaving 6 bases between the germline ends. CDR1 and CDR2 from the germline V gene are SGHNT and YENEEA. The CDR3 runs to 14 residues. The CDR3 sequence: CASSTGSYNSPLHF. DNA for the CDR3: TGTGCCAGCAGCACAGGGTCCTATAATTCACCCCTCCACTTT. Looking up the rest from reference TRBV11-3 and TRBJ1-6 gives the full variable domain: EAGVVQSPRYKIIEKKQPVAFWCNPISGHNTLYWYLQNLGQGPELLIRYENEEAVDDSQLPKDRFSAERLKGVDSTLKIQPAELGDSAVYLCASSTGSYNSPLHFGNGTRLTVT.

The chain joins TRBV15 to TRBJ1-5, with a possible D match to TRBD1 (6 bases). This CDR3 region has 14 residues. V was pared by 7 bases and J by 1 base, with 11 bases between. Per the germline V gene, CDR1 is LNHNV and CDR2 is YYDKDF (reference sequence). CDR3 in DNA: TGTGCCACCACAGCAGGGGCCAGCAATCAGCCCCAGCATTTT. Translated, it gives CATTAGASNQPQHF.

The gene calls are TRBV9 and TRBJ1-1; the match to TRBD1 covers 7 bases. From germline, CDR1 is SGDLS and CDR2 YYNGEE. CDR3 length equals 14 residues. The V segment lost 0 bases and the J segment 4 bases; nucleotides outside the gene matches: 3. The CDR3 here is CASSVVGGGTEAFF. The CDR3 region has the DNA TGTGCCAGCAGCGTAGTAGGGGGCGGCACTGAAGCTTTCTTT.

This clone showed up just once. The chain has TRBV19 and TRBJ2-1; 9 bases agree with TRBD1. This CDR3 spans 15 amino acids. J lost 6 bases, V lost 9 bases, and 12 bases had no gene match. Germline V gene lookup returns CDR1 LNHDA and CDR2 SQIVND (reference sequence). The CDR3 DNA sequence: TGTGCCAGCTCTCCCGGACAGGGGAAGGTCAATGAGCAGTTCTTC. Translation gives CASSPGQGKVNEQFF.

The rearrangement links TRBV2 to TRBJ2-7; tentative D call: TRBD1 (5 bases). Germline V lookup: CDR1 SNHLY, CDR2 FYNNEI. This CDR3 comprises 12 residues. V lost 5 bases and J lost 5, with 10 bases in between. The CDR3, as DNA: TGTGCCAGCAGTTTCAGGGCCAACGAGCAGTACTTC. As protein: CASSFRANEQYF. Combining the CDR3 with reference TRBV2 and TRBJ2-7 gives the whole variable domain EPEVTQTPSHQVTQMGQEVILRCVPISNHLYFYWYRQILGQKVEFLVSFYNNEISEKSEIFDDQFSVERPDGSNFTLKIRSTKLEDSAMYFCASSFRANEQYFGPGTRLTVT.

This clone was recorded once. This chain joins TRBV19 and TRBJ1-2; TRBD1 matches at 10 bases. V shed 6 bases and J 8 bases; nucleotides not matched to a gene: 12. This CDR3 has 15 amino acids. Germline values: CDR1 LNHDA, CDR2 SQIVND (reference sequence). CDR3 coding DNA: TGTGCCAGTAGAGACTCCGGGACAGGGGATCGGGGCTACACCTTC. Translated, it gives CASRDSGTGDRGYTF.